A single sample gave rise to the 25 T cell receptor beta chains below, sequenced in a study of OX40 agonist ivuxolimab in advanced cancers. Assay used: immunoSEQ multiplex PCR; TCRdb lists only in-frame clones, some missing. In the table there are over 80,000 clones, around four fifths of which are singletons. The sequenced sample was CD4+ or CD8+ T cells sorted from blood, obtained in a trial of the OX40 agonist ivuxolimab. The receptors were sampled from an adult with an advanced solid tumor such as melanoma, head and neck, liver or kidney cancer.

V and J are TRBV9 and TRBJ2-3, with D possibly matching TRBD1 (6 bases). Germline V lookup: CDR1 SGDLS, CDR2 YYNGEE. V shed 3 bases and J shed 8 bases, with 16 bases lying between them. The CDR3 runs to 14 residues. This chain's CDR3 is CASSADTTGFTQYF. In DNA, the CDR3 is TGTGCCAGCAGCGCCGATACCACAGGGTTTACGCAGTATTTT.

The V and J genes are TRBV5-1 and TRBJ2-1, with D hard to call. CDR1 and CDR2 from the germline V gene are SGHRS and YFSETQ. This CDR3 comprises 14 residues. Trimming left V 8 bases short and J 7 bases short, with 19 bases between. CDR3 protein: CASVDVGMRNEQFF. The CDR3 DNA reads TGCGCCAGTGTTGACGTGGGGATGAGGAATGAGCAGTTCTTC.

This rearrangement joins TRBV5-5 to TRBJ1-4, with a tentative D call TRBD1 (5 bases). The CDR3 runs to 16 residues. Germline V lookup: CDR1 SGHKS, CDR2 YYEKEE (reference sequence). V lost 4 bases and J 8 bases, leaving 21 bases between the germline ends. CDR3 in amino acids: CASSPLGAAGEEKLFF. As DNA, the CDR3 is TGTGCCAGCAGCCCATTGGGCGCCGCGGGGGAGGAAAAACTGTTTTTT.

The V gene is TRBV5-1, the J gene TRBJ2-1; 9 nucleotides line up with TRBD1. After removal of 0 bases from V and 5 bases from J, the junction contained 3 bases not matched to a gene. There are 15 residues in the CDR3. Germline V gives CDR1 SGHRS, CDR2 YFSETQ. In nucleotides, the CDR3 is TGCGCCAGCAGCTTGGACGGACAGGGGAACAATGAGCAGTTCTTC. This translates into CASSLDGQGNNEQFF.

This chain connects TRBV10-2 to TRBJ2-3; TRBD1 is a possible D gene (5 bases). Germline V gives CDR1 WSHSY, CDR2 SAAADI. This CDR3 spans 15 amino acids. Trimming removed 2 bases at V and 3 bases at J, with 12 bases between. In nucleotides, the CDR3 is TGCGCCAGCAGTGAGGCAAGGCCAGGGACAGATACGCAGTATTTT. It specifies CASSEARPGTDTQYF.

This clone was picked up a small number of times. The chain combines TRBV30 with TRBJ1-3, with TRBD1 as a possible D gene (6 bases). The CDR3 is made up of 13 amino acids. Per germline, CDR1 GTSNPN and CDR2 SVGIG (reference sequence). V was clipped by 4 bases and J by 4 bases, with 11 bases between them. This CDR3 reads CAWKAGAGNTIYF. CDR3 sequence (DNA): TGTGCCTGGAAGGCAGGGGCCGGAAACACCATATATTTT.

The CDR3 sequence: CASSPDSAFDTQYF. Here the CDR3 DNA reads TGTGCCAGCAGCCCAGACTCAGCCTTTGATACGCAGTATTTT. The chain links TRBV7-2 to TRBJ2-3; D unresolved. Looked up from germline, CDR1 is SGHTA and CDR2 is FQGNSA. V dropped 5 bases and J dropped 6 bases, with 15 bases sitting between them. The CDR3 runs to 14 residues.

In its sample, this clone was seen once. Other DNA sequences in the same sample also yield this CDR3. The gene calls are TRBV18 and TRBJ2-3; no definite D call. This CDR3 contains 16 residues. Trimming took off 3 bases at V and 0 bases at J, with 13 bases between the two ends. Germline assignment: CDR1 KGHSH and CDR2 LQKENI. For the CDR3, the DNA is TGTGCCAGCTCACCGCCCGGGCCTCTGAGCACAGATACGCAGTATTTT. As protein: CASSPPGPLSTDTQYF.

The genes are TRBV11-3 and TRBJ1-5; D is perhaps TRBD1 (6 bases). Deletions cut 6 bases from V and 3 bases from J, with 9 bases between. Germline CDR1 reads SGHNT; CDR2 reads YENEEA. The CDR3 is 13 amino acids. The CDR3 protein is CASSGGHNQPQHF. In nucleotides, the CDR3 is TGTGCCAGCAGTGGGGGACACAATCAGCCCCAGCATTTT.

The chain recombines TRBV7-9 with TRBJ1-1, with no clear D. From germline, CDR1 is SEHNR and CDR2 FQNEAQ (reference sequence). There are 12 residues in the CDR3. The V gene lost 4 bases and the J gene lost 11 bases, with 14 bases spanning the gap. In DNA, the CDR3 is TGTGCCAGCAGCTACCTATCGGGTCGGGCTTTCTTT. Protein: CASSYLSGRAFF.

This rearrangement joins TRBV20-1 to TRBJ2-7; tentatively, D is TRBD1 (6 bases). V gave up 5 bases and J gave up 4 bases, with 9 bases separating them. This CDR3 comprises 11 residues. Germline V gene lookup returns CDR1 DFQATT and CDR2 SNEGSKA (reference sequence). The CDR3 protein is CSAETGYEQYF. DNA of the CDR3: TGCAGTGCTGAGACAGGATACGAGCAGTACTTC.

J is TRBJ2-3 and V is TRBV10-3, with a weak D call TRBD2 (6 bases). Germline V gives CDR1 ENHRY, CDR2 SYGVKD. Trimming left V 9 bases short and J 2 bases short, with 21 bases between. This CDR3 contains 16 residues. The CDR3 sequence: CAISQPLGGATDTQYF. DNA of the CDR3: TGTGCCATTTCCCAACCCCTGGGGGGAGCCACAGATACGCAGTATTTT.

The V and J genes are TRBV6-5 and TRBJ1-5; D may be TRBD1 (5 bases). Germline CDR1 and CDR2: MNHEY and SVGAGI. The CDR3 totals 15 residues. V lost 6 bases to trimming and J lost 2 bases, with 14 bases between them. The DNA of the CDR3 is TGTGCCAGCAGCCACGGGACGGCGGGCAATCAGCCCCAGCATTTT. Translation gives CASSHGTAGNQPQHF.

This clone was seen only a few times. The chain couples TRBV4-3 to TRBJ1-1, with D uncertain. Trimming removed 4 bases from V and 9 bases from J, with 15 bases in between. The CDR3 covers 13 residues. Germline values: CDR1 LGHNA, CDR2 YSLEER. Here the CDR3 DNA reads TGCGCCAGCAGCCCATCGGATACCACAAAAGCTTTCTTT. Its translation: CASSPSDTTKAFF.

Here the CDR3 DNA reads TGTGCCACCCATGACAGGTTTGGCAATGAGCAGTTCTTC. Protein sequence: CATHDRFGNEQFF. V and J are TRBV6-1 and TRBJ2-1; D perhaps matches TRBD1 (6 bases). Between the trimmed V and J ends, which lost 10 bases and 6 bases, there was a span of 16 bases. There are 13 residues in the CDR3. The germline gives CDR1 MNHNS, CDR2 SASEGT.

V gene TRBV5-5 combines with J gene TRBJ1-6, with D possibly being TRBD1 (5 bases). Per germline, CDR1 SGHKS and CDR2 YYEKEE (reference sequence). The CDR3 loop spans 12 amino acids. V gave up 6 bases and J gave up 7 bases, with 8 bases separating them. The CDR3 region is CASTKGNSPLHF. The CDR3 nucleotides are TGTGCCAGCACCAAGGGGAATTCACCCCTCCACTTT.

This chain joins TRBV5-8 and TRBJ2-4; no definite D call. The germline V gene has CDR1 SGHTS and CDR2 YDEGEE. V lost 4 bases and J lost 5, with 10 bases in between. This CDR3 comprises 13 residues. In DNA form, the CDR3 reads TGTGCCAGCAGCCGACAAGACCAAAACATTCAGTACTTC. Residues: CASSRQDQNIQYF.

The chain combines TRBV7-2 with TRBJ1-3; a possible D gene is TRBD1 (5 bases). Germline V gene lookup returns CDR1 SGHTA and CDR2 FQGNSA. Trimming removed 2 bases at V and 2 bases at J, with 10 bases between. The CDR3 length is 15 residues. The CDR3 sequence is CASSLQGGPGNTIYF. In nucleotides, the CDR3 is TGTGCCAGCAGCTTACAGGGAGGTCCTGGAAACACCATATATTTT.

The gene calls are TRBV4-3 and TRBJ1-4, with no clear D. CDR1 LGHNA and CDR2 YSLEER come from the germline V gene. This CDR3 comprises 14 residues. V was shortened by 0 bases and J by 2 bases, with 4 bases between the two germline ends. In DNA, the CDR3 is TGCGCCAGCAGCCAAGAGGCCACTAATGAAAAACTGTTTTTT. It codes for CASSQEATNEKLFF.

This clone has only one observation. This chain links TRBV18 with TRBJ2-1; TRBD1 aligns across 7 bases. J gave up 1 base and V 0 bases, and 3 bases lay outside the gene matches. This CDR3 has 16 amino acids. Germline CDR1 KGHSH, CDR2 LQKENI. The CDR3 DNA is TGTGCCAGCTCACCACCCCAGGGGGTGTCCTACAATGAGCAGTTCTTC. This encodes CASSPPQGVSYNEQFF.

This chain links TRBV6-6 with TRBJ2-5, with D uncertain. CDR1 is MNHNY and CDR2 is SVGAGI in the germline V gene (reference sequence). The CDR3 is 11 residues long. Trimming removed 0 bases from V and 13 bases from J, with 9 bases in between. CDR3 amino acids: CASSYSRHTYF. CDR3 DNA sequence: TGTGCCAGCAGTTACTCGAGACACACGTACTTC.

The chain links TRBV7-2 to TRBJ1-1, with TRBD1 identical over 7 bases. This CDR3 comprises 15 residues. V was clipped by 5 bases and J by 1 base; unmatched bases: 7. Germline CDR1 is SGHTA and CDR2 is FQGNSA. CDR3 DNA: TGTGCCAGCAGCCCGCCGGGACAGTCGAACACTGAAGCTTTCTTT. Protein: CASSPPGQSNTEAFF.

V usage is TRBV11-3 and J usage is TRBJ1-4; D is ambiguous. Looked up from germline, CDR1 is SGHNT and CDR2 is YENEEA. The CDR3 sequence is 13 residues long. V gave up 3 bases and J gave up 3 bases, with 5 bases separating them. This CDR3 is CASSLMPNEKLFF. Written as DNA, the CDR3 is TGTGCCAGCAGCTTGATGCCTAATGAAAAACTGTTTTTT.

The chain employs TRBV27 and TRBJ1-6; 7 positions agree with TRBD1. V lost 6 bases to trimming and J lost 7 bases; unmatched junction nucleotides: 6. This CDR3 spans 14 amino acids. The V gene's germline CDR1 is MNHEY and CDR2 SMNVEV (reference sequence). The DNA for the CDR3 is TGTGCCAGCAGGGAACGACAGGGCAATTCACCCCTCCACTTT. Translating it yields CASRERQGNSPLHF.

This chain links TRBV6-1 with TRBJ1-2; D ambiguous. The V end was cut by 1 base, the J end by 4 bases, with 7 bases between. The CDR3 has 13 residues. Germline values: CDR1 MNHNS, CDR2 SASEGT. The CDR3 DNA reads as TGTGCCAGCAGTGAAGGGGCACCCTATGGCTACACCTTC. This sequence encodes CASSEGAPYGYTF.